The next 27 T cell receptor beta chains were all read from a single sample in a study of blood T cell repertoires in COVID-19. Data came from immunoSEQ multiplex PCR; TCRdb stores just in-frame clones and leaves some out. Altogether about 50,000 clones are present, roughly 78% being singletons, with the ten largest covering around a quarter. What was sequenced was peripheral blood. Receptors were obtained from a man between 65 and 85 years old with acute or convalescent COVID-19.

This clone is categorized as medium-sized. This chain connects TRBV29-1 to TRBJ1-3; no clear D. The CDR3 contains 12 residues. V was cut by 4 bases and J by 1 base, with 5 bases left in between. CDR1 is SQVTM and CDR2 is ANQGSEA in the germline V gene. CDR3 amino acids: CSVAGSGNTIYF. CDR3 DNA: TGCAGCGTTGCCGGGTCTGGAAACACCATATATTTT.

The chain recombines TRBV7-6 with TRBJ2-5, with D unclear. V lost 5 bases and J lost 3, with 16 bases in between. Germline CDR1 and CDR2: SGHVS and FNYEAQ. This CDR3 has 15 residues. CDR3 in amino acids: CASSQRPGSKETQYF. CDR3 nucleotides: TGTGCCAGCAGCCAGAGGCCCGGCTCAAAAGAGACCCAGTACTTC.

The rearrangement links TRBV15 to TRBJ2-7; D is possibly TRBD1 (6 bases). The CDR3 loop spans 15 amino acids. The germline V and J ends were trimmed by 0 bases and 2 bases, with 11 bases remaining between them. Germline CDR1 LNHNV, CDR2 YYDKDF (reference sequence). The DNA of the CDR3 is TGTGCCACCAGCAGAGATAACAGGGCGGCCTACGAGCAGTACTTC. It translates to CATSRDNRAAYEQYF.

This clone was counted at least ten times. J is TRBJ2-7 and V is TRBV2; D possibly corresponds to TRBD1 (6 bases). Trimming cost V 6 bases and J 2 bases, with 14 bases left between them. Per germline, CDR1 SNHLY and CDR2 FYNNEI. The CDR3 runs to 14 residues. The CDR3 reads CASRSRGLTYEQYF. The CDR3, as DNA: TGTGCCAGCAGGAGCAGGGGCCTTACCTACGAGCAGTACTTC.

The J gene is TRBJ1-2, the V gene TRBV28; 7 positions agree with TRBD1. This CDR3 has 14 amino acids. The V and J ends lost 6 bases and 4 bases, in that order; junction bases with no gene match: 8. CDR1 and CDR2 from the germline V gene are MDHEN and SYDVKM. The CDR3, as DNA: TGTGCCAGCAGAGTTCCGACAGGGCCCTATGGCTACACCTTC. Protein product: CASRVPTGPYGYTF.

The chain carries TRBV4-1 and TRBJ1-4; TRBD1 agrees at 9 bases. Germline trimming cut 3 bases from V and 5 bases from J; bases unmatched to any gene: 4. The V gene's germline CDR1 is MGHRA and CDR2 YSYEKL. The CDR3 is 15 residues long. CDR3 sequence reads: CASSQAGQGNEKLFF. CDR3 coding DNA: TGCGCCAGCAGCCAGGCAGGACAGGGGAATGAAAAACTGTTTTTT.

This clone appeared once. The CDR3 is CANPKGAWRNTEAFF. Here the CDR3 DNA reads TGCGCCAACCCGAAGGGGGCGTGGAGGAACACTGAAGCTTTCTTT. The chain carries TRBV10-1 and TRBJ1-1, with 7 bases lining up with TRBD1. With V trimmed by 10 bases and J by 1 base, 12 bases remained unmatched. CDR1 WNHNN and CDR2 SYGVQD come from the germline V gene (reference sequence). This CDR3 spans 15 amino acids.

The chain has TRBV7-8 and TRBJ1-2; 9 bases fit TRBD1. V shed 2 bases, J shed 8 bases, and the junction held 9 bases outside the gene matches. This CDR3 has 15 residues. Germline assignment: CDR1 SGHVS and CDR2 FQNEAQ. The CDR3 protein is CASSLLSGQGLGYTF. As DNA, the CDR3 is TGTGCCAGCAGCTTACTCTCGGGACAGGGTTTAGGCTACACCTTC.

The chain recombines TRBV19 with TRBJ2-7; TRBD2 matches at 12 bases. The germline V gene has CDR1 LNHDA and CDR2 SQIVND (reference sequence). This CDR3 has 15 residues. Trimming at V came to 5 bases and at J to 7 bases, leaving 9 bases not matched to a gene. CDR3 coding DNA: TGTGCCAGTAGTGGCCAACTAGCGGGAGGCGGAGAGCAGTACTTC. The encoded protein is CASSGQLAGGGEQYF.

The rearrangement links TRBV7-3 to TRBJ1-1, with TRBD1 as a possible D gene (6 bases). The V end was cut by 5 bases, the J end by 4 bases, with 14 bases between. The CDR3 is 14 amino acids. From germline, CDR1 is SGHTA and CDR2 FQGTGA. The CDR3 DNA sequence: TGTGCCAGCAGCAAAGTGGGGGCGGGCACTGAAGCTTTCTTT. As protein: CASSKVGAGTEAFF.

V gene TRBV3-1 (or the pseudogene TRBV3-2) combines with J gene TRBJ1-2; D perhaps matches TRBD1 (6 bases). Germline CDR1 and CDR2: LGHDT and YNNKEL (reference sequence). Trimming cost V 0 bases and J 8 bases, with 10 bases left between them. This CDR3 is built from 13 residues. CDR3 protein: CASSQDTGSGYTF. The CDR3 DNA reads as TGTGCCAGCAGCCAAGATACAGGGAGCGGCTACACCTTC.

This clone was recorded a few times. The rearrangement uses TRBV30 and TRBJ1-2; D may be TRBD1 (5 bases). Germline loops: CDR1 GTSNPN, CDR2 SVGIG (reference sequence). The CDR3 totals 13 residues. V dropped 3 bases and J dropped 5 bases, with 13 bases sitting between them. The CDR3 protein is CAWRSGYLYGYTF. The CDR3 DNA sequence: TGTGCCTGGAGATCAGGGTATCTGTATGGCTACACCTTC. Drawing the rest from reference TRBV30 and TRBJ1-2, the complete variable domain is SQTIHQWPATLVQPVGSPLSLECTVEGTSNPNLYWYRQAAGRGLQLLFYSVGIGQISSEVPQNLSASRPQDRQFILSSKKLLLSDSGFYLCAWRSGYLYGYTFGSGTRLTVV.

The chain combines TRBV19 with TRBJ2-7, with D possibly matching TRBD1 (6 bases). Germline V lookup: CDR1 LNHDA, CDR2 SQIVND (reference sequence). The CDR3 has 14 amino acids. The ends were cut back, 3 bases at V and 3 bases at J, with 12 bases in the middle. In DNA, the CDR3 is TGTGCCAGTAGTATCGGCAGGGGAGTCTACGAGCAGTACTTC. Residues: CASSIGRGVYEQYF.

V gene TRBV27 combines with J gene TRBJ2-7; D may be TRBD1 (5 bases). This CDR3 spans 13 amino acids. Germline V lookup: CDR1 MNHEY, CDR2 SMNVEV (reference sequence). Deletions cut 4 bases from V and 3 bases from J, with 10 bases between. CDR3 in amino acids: CASSYGRDYEQYF. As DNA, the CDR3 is TGTGCCAGCAGTTACGGCAGGGACTACGAGCAGTACTTC.

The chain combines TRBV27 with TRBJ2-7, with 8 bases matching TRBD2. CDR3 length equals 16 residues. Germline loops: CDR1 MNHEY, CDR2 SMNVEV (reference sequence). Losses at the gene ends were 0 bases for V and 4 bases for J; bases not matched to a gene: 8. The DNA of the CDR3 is TGTGCCAGCAGTTTATCAGGGGTAGCGGGAACGTACGAGCAGTACTTC. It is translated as CASSLSGVAGTYEQYF.

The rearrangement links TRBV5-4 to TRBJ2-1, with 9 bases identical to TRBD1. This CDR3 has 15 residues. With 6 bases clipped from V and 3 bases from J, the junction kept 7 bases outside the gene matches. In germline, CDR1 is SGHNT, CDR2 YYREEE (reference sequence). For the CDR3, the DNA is TGTGCCAGCACCGCCGGGACAGGGATCTACAATGAGCAGTTCTTC. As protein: CASTAGTGIYNEQFF.

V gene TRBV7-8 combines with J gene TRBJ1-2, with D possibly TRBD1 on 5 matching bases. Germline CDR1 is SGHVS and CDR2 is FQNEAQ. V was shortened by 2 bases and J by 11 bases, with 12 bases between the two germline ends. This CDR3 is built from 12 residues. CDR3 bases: TGTGCCAGCAGCTTACCGGCGGGGGAGTACACCTTC. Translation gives CASSLPAGEYTF. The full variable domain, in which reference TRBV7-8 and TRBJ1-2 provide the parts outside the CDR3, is GAGVSQSPRYKVAKRGQDVALRCDPISGHVSLFWYQQALGQGPEFLTYFQNEAQLDKSGLPSDRFFAERPEGSVSTLKIQRTQQEDSAVYLCASSLPAGEYTFGSGTRLTVV.

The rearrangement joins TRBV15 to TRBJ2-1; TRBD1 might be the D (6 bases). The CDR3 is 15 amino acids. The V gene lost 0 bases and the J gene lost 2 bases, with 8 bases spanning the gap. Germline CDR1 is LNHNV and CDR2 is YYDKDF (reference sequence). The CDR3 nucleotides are TGTGCCACCAGCAGAGATCCAGGGGCCTACAATGAGCAGTTCTTC. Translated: CATSRDPGAYNEQFF.

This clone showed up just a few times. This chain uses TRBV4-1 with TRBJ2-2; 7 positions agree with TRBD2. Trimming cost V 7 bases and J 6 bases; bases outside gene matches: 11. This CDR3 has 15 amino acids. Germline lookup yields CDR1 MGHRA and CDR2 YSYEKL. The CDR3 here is CASIKRAGSAGELFF. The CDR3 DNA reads TGCGCCAGCATAAAGCGAGCGGGGTCGGCCGGGGAGCTGTTTTTT.

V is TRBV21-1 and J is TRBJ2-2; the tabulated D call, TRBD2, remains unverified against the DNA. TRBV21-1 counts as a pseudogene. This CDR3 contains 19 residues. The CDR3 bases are TGTGCCAGCAGCATCCGTGGACTAGCGGGAGCTACGTGCACCGGGGAGCTGTTTTTT. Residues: CASSIRGLAGATCTGELFF.

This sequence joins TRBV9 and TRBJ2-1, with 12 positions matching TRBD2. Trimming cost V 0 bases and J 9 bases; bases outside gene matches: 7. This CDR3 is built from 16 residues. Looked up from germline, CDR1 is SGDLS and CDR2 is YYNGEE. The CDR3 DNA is TGTGCCAGCAGCGTAGCGACTAGCGGGAGATCCGGTGAGCAGTTCTTC. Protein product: CASSVATSGRSGEQFF.

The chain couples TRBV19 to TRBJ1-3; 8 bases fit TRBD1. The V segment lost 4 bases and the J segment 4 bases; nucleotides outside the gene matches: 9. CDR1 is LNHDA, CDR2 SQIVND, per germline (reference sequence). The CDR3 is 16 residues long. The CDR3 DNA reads TGTGCCAGTAGTAGCCCGCGGGACAGGACCGGAAACACCATATATTTT. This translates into CASSSPRDRTGNTIYF.

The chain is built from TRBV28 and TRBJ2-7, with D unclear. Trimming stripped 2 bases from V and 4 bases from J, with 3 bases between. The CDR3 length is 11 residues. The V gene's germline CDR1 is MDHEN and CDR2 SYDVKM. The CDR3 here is CASSLTYEQYF. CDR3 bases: TGTGCCAGCAGTTTAACATACGAGCAGTACTTC.

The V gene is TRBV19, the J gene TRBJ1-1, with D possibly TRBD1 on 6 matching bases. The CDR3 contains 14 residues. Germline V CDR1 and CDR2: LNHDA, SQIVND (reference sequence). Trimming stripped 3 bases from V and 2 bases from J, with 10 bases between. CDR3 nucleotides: TGTGCCAGTAGTATCCAGGGGAGTAACACTGAAGCTTTCTTT. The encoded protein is CASSIQGSNTEAFF. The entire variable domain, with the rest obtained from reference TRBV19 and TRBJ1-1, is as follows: DGGITQSPKYLFRKEGQNVTLSCEQNLNHDAMYWYRQDPGQGLRLIYYSQIVNDFQKGDIAEGYSVSREKKESFPLTVTSAQKNPTAFYLCASSIQGSNTEAFFGQGTRLTVV.

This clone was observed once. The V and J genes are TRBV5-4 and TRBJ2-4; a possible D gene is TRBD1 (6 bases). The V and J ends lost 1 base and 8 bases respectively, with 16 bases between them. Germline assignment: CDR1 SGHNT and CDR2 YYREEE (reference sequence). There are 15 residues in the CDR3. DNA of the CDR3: TGTGCCAGCAGCTTGTTTGGGGGCGATCTTGACATTCAGTACTTC. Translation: CASSLFGGDLDIQYF.

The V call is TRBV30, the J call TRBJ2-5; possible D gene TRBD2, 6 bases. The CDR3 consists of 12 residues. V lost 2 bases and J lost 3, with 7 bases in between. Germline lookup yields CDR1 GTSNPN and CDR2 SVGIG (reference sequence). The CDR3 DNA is TGTGCCTGGAGTACTAGCAAAGAGACCCAGTACTTC. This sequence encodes CAWSTSKETQYF.

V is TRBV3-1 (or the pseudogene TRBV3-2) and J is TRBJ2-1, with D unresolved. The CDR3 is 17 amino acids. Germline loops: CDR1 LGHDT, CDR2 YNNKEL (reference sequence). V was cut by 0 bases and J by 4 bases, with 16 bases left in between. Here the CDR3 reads CASSQDRVNYRYNEQFF. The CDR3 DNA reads TGTGCCAGCAGCCAAGATAGAGTGAACTATCGATACAATGAGCAGTTCTTC.